This T cell receptor beta chain was documented in a study of blood T cell repertoires in COVID-19. Per germline, CDR1 DFQATT and CDR2 SNEGSKA (reference sequence). The CDR3 runs 12 residues. Trimming pared 3 bases from V and 15 bases from J, leaving 18 bases between. Sequenced by immunoSEQ multiplex PCR; TCRdb stores in-frame clones only, minus some. The data contain some 330,000 clones, around 86% of them singletons. Resolution of symptoms, clearance, or two negative PCRs was present in recovered Cohort 3 donors. The sample was PBMCs or T cells enriched from blood (not recorded which). The chain joins TRBV20-1 to TRBJ2-1, with a weak D call TRBD2 (6 bases). The TCR originated in a woman between 50 and 59 years old who had recovered from COVID-19. CDR3 protein: CSASTDPGLPFF. In DNA, the CDR3 is TGCAGTGCTAGTACGGACCCGGGACTGCCGTTCTTC.